Detailed here is one T cell receptor beta chain. Its antigen is undetermined. The data were obtained in a study of cytomegalovirus exposure and HLA in healthy donors. From germline, CDR1 is MNHNY and CDR2 SVGAGI (reference sequence). With 6 bases removed from V and 2 bases from J, the gap between germline ends came to 16 bases. CDR3 size: 15 residues. Vbeta (60) and Jbeta (13) primers were used in the PCR. Measured with immunoSEQ multiplex PCR; TCRdb has only the in-frame clones, and not every one. The table has just under 80,000 clones, 60% to 85% seen once. Findings and caveats of the study: TCR beta sequences reportedly predicted most subjects' HLA-A and HLA-B alleles accurately.

This chain links TRBV6-6 with TRBJ2-5; D is possibly TRBD2 (6 bases). The TCR sequence derives from a man in his forties in good health and CMV-seronegative. Sequenced: PBMCs. The CDR3 nucleotides read TGTGCCAGCAGACCCCCGGGGGTCCAACAAGAGACCCAGTACTTC. It translates to CASRPPGVQQETQYF.